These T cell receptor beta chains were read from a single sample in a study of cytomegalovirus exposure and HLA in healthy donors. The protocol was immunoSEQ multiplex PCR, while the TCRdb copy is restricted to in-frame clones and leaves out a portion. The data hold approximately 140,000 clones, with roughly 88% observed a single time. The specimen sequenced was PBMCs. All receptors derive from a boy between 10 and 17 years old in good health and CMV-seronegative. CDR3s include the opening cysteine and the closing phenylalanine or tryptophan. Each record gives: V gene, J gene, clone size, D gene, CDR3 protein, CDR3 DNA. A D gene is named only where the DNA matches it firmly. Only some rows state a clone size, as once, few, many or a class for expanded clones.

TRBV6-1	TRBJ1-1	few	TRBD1	CASTTGYGEAFF	TGTGCCAGTACGACAGGGTACGGAGAAGCTTTCTTT
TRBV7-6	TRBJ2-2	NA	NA	CASSRGAGTGELFF	TGTGCCAGCAGCCGGGGGGCGGGCACCGGGGAGCTGTTTTTT
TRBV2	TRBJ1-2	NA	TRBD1	CASSQRQGAGGYTF	TGTGCCAGCAGTCAGAGACAGGGGGCAGGTGGCTACACCTTC
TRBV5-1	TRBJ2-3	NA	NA	CASRIGSTDTQYF	TGCGCCAGCAGAATAGGGAGTACAGATACGCAGTATTTT
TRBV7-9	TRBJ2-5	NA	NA	CASSLGQQETQYF	TGTGCCAGCAGCTTAGGGCAGCAAGAGACCCAGTACTTC
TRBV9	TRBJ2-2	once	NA	CASSVLGVGTGELFF	TGTGCCAGCAGCGTACTCGGGGTCGGCACCGGGGAGCTGTTTTTT
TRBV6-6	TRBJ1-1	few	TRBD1	CASSVQGTLEAFF	TGTGCCAGCAGTGTACAGGGGACCCTGGAAGCTTTCTTT
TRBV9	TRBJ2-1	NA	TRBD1	CASSLHRDRSRDWGEQFF	TGTGCCAGCAGCTTACACCGGGACAGGTCTAGGGATTGGGGTGAGCAGTTCTTC
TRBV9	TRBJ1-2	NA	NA	CASSVAYYGYTF	TGTGCCAGCAGCGTAGCGTACTATGGCTACACCTTC
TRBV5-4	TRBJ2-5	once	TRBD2	CASSLVAGGIQETQYF	TGTGCCAGCAGCTTGGTGGCGGGAGGGATCCAAGAGACCCAGTACTTC
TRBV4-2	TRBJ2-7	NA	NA	CASSQVLGMTEKQYF	TGTGCCAGCAGCCAAGTGCTTGGTATGACGGAGAAGCAGTACTTC
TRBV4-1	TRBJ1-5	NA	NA	CASSLLTDYQPQHF	TGCGCCAGCAGCCTCCTGACAGATTATCAGCCCCAGCATTTT
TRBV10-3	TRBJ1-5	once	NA	CAISESAGSNQPQHF	TGTGCCATCAGTGAGTCGGCAGGTAGCAATCAGCCCCAGCATTTT
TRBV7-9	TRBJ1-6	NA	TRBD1	CASSLAARQGYSPLHF	TGTGCCAGCAGCTTAGCGGCGAGACAGGGATATTCACCCCTCCACTTT
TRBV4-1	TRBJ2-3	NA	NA	CASSPRSVYTDTQYF	TGCGCCAGCAGCCCCCGGAGCGTATACACAGATACGCAGTATTTT
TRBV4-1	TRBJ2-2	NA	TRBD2	CASSQEGGNRELFF	TGCGCCAGCAGCCAAGAGGGGGGGAACCGGGAGCTGTTTTTT
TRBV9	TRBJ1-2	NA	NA	CASSVAFRGYTF	TGTGCCAGCAGCGTAGCGTTCCGTGGCTACACCTTC
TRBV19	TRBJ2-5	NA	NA	CASSRLAVYQETQYF	TGTGCCAGTAGTAGGTTAGCAGTGTACCAAGAGACCCAGTACTTC
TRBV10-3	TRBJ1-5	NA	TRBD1	CAISDSGTGSYSNQPQHF	TGTGCCATCAGTGATTCCGGGACAGGCAGTTATAGCAATCAGCCCCAGCATTTT
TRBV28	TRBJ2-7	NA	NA	CASRTRGSSLYEQYF	TGTGCCAGCAGGACAAGGGGGTCTTCTCTCTACGAGCAGTACTTC
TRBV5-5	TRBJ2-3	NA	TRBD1	CASSLIRTGGTDTQYF	TGTGCCAGCAGCTTGATACGTACAGGGGGCACAGATACGCAGTATTTT
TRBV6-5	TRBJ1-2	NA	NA	CASSRVSEGYTF	TGTGCCAGCAGTCGGGTCTCCGAGGGCTACACCTTC
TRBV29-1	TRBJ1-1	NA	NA	CSVSGVLNTEAFF	TGCAGCGTTTCAGGGGTACTGAACACTGAAGCTTTCTTT
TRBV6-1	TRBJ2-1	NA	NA	CASSEENGALNEQFF	TGTGCCAGCAGTGAGGAGAATGGTGCCCTGAATGAGCAGTTCTTC
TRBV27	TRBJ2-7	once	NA	CASSEINRVDEQYF	TGTGCCAGCAGTGAGATTAACAGGGTGGACGAGCAGTACTTC
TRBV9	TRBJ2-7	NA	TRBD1	CASSVGDSSYEQYF	TGTGCCAGCAGCGTGGGGGACAGTTCCTACGAGCAGTACTTC
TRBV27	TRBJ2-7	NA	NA	CASSLVTASYEQYF	TGTGCCAGCAGTTTAGTCACAGCATCCTACGAGCAGTACTTC
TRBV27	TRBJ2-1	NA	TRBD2	CASSITSGIDEQFF	TGTGCCAGCAGCATCACTAGCGGGATAGATGAGCAGTTCTTC
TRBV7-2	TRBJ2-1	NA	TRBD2	CASSPTTSGRGNEQFF	TGTGCCAGCAGCCCCACGACTAGCGGGAGAGGTAATGAGCAGTTCTTC
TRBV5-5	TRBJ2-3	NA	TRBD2	CASRPGGATDTQYF	TGTGCCAGCAGGCCCGGGGGGGCGACAGATACGCAGTATTTT
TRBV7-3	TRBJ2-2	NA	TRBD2	CASSPRPTAGVNTGELFF	TGTGCCAGCAGCCCCCGCCCCACAGCGGGAGTCAACACCGGGGAGCTGTTTTTT
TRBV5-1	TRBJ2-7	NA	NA	CASSLEGVTYEQYF	TGCGCCAGCAGCTTGGAAGGGGTGACCTACGAGCAGTACTTC
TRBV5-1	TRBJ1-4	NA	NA	CASTPGGATNEKLFF	TGCGCCAGCACACCGGGAGGGGCAACTAATGAAAAACTGTTTTTT
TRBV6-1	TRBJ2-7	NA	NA	CASRPGGSYEQYF	TGTGCCAGCAGGCCCGGGGGCTCCTACGAGCAGTACTTC
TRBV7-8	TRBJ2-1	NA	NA	CASSLAGGLINEQFF	TGTGCCAGCAGCTTAGCGGGGGGGCTTATAAATGAGCAGTTCTTC
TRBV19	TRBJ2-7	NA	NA	CASSIIRGGYEQYF	TGTGCCAGTAGTATAATCCGAGGAGGGTACGAGCAGTACTTC
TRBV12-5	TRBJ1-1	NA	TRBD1	CASGLAPKRGLGTEAFF	TGTGCTAGTGGTTTGGCCCCAAAAAGGGGGCTCGGCACTGAAGCTTTCTTT
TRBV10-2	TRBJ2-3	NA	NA	CASSEREHQYF	TGCGCCAGCAGTGAGAGGGAGCATCAGTATTTT
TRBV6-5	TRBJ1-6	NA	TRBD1	CASRMDRGSPLHF	TGTGCCAGCAGGATGGACAGGGGTTCACCCCTCCACTTT
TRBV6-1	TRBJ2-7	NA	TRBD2	CASSALLASYEQYF	TGTGCCAGCAGTGCCCTACTAGCGTCCTACGAGCAGTACTTC
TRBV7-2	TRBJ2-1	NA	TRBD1	CASSFSWTGAGYNEQFF	TGTGCCAGCAGCTTTAGTTGGACAGGGGCAGGTTACAATGAGCAGTTCTTC
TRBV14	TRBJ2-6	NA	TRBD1	CASSWDRGAGANVLTF	TGTGCCAGCAGCTGGGACAGGGGAGCTGGGGCCAACGTCCTGACTTTC
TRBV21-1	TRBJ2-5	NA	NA	CASFPRKETQYF	TGTGCCAGCTTCCCGAGGAAGGAGACCCAGTACTTC
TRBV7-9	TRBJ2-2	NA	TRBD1	CASSARDREISGELFF	TGTGCCAGCAGCGCGCGGGACAGGGAGATTTCCGGGGAGCTGTTTTTT
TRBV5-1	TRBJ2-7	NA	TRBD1	CASSLDGDSAYEQYF	TGCGCCAGCAGCTTGGATGGGGACAGTGCCTACGAGCAGTACTTC
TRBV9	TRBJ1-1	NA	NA	CASSVATGNTEAFF	TGTGCCAGCAGCGTAGCTACTGGGAACACTGAAGCTTTCTTT
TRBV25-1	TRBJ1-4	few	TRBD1	CASSMTGGYEKLFF	TGTGCCAGCAGCATGACAGGGGGCTATGAAAAACTGTTTTTT
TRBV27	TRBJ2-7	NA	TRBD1	CASSLLGTGDGEQYF	TGTGCCAGCAGTTTATTAGGGACAGGGGACGGCGAGCAGTACTTC
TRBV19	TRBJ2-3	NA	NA	CASTSRARTDTQYF	TGTGCCAGTACCTCCAGGGCGCGCACAGATACGCAGTATTTT
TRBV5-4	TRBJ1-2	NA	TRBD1	CASSLAGQGHYGYTF	TGTGCCAGCAGCTTGGCGGGACAGGGACACTATGGCTACACCTTC
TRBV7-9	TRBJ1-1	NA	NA	CSSSLPYTEAFF	TGTTCCAGCAGCTTACCATACACCGAAGCTTTCTTT